Shown below are 8 T cell receptor beta chains from a single sample sequenced in a study of blood T cell repertoires in COVID-19. Profiling relied on immunoSEQ multiplex PCR, and the TCRdb table lists in-frame clones only, not all of them. The table has under 150,000 clones, about 88% seen once; the top ten hold about 10%. Specimen: peripheral blood. Receptors were obtained from a middle-aged man with active or convalescent COVID-19.

The chain employs TRBV2 and TRBJ2-7, with 10 positions matching TRBD2. J was trimmed by 7 bases and V by 1 base; bases with no gene match: 7. This CDR3 has 15 amino acids. Germline V gives CDR1 SNHLY, CDR2 FYNNEI. The chain's CDR3 is CASSEGGLAAEEQYF. The CDR3 DNA reads as TGTGCCAGCAGTGAAGGAGGACTAGCGGCGGAGGAGCAGTACTTC.

This clone was observed once. V usage is TRBV5-8 and J usage is TRBJ2-2, with D maybe TRBD2 (5 bases). The V and J ends lost 3 bases and 8 bases respectively, with 20 bases between them. The length of the CDR3 is 16 residues. CDR1 is SGHTS, CDR2 YDEGEE, per germline. The CDR3 bases are TGTGCCAGCAGCTCCGGGATCCTCTTGGAGGAAGGGGAGCTGTTTTTT. As protein: CASSSGILLEEGELFF.

This clone occurred a few times. This chain links TRBV28 with TRBJ2-1, with TRBD2 identical over 12 bases. V gave up 6 bases and J gave up 7 bases; unmatched junction bases: 7. Germline V gives CDR1 MDHEN, CDR2 SYDVKM. The CDR3 is 15 amino acids. The CDR3 spells CASSLTSGRNNEQFF. For the CDR3, the DNA is TGTGCCAGCAGCCTGACTAGCGGGAGAAATAATGAGCAGTTCTTC.

V usage is TRBV6-6 and J usage is TRBJ1-1; 7 bases match TRBD1. The CDR3 has 12 residues. Per the germline V gene, CDR1 is MNHNY and CDR2 is SVGAGI (reference sequence). The trim removed 5 bases at V and 6 bases at J, leaving 3 bases unmatched. The CDR3 DNA reads as TGTGCCAGCAGTCCTGGGACAGCTGAAGCTTTCTTT. This codes for CASSPGTAEAFF.

The J gene is TRBJ1-1, the V gene TRBV19; perhaps TRBD1 as D (5 bases). V lost 6 bases to trimming and J lost 3 bases, with 11 bases between them. This CDR3 has 13 residues. Per the germline V gene, CDR1 is LNHDA and CDR2 is SQIVND (reference sequence). Here the CDR3 DNA reads TGTGCCAGTAGCCTCCGGGGGTACACTGAAGCTTTCTTT. It is translated as CASSLRGYTEAFF.

V and J are TRBV11-1 and TRBJ2-2; 7 nucleotides align to TRBD1. Germline V gene data show CDR1 as SGHAT and CDR2 as FQDESV (reference sequence). The CDR3 runs 15 residues. With V trimmed by 6 bases and J by 6 bases, 10 bases remained unmatched. The CDR3 loop reads CASRPQGFGSGELFF. The CDR3 DNA follows: TGTGCCAGCAGGCCACAGGGGTTCGGGTCCGGGGAGCTGTTTTTT.

The chain combines TRBV5-6 with TRBJ1-2; 8 nucleotides agree with TRBD1. The germline V gene encodes CDR1 SGHDT and CDR2 YYEEEE. The CDR3 is made up of 15 amino acids. V was clipped by 6 bases and J by 4 bases; unmatched bases: 11. The CDR3 protein is CASIPGQGLSYGYTF. CDR3 DNA sequence: TGTGCCAGCATACCAGGACAGGGTTTGAGCTATGGCTACACCTTC.

This chain uses TRBV2 with TRBJ1-2, with D possibly TRBD1 on 5 matching bases. Deletions cut 1 base from V and 4 bases from J, with 10 bases between. This CDR3 has 14 amino acids. In germline, CDR1 is SNHLY, CDR2 FYNNEI. The CDR3 DNA reads as TGTGCCAGCAGTGAAGTTACAGGATCCTATGGCTACACCTTC. Its protein product is CASSEVTGSYGYTF.